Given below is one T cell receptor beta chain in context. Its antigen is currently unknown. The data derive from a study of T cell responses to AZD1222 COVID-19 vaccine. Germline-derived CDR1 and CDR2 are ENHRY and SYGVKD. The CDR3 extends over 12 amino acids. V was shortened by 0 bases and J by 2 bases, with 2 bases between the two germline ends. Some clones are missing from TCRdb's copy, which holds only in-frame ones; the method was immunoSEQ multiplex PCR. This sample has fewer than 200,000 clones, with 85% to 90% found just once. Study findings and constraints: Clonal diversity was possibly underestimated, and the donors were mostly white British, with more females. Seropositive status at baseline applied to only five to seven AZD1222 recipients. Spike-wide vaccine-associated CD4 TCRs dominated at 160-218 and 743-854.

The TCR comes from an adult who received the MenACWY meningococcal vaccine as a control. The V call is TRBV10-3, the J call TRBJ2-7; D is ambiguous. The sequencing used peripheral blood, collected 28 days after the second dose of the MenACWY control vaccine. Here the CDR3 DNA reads TGTGCCATCAGTGAGTCCCCCTACGAGCAGTACTTC. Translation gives CAISESPYEQYF.